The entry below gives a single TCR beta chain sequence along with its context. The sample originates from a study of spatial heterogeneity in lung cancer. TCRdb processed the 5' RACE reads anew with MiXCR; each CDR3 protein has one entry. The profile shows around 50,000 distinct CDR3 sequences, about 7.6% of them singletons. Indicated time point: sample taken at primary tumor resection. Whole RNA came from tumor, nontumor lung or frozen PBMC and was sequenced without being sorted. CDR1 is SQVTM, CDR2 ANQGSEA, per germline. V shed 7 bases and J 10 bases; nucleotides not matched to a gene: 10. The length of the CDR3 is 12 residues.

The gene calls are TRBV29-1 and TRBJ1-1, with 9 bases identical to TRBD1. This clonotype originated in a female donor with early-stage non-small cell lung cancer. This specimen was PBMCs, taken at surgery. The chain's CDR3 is CSADHRGRGAFF. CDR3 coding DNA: TGCAGCGCAGACCACAGGGGGCGCGGAGCTTTCTTT.